The clone carrying this TCR beta chain was counted a few times. Its target is unknown. This sample is drawn from a study of blood T cells in healthy people across ages. Study-wide results and caveats: Because donor CMV status was unknown, expanded clonotype changes were possibly confounded.

A sample-barcoded 5' primer and a J-beta primer mix were used in a second PCR of roughly 7 to 11 cycles. TCRdb itself ran the 5' RACE reads through MiXCR, one entry per CDR3 protein. The table has 1.8 million or so distinct CDR3 sequences, roughly 43% seen once. The CDR3 is 15 amino acids. The V end was cut by 4 bases, the J end by 0 bases, with 8 bases between. Per germline, CDR1 SGHDT and CDR2 YYEEEE. The source of this sequence is a human donor in good health. The chain recombines TRBV5-6 with TRBJ2-6; D is ambiguous. Sequences were obtained from blood. CDR3 region: CASSPLRSGANVLTF. CDR3 DNA sequence: TGTGCCAGCAGCCCCCTCCGCTCTGGGGCCAACGTCCTGACTTTC.